One T cell receptor beta chain is described in this entry. This sample stems from a study of blood T cell repertoires in COVID-19. The assay was immunoSEQ multiplex PCR, and TCRdb's table has in-frame clones only and misses some. The table includes about 200,000 clones, 87% detected once. CDR1 and CDR2 (germline): SNHLY, FYNNEI. The CDR3 loop spans 15 amino acids. Losses at the gene ends were 3 bases for V and 6 bases for J; bases not matched to a gene: 3. The chain links TRBV2 to TRBJ1-6; 9 bases align to TRBD1. Sample: peripheral blood. The TCR was taken from a man aged 55 to 70 with active or convalescent COVID-19. In DNA, the CDR3 is TGTGCCAGCAGTGAGACAGGGGGTATTAATTCACCCCTCCACTTT. Its translation: CASSETGGINSPLHF. Full variable domain (rest looked up from reference TRBV2 and TRBJ1-6): EPEVTQTPSHQVTQMGQEVILRCVPISNHLYFYWYRQILGQKVEFLVSFYNNEISEKSEIFDDQFSVERPDGSNFTLKIRSTKLEDSAMYFCASSETGGINSPLHFGNGTRLTVT.